This T cell receptor (beta chain) was found in a study of cytomegalovirus exposure and HLA in healthy donors. PCR used 60 Vbeta primers and 13 Jbeta primers. Profiling relied on immunoSEQ multiplex PCR, and the TCRdb table lists in-frame clones only, not all of them. The sample records hundreds of thousands of clones, about 87% being singletons. Germline CDR1 LNHDA, CDR2 SQIVND (reference sequence). Trimming removed 5 bases at V and 4 bases at J, with 8 bases between. The CDR3 sequence is 12 residues long. The J gene is TRBJ1-2, the V gene TRBV19; tentatively, D is TRBD1 (6 bases). The sequence was collected from a woman between 18 and 29 years old in good health and CMV-seronegative. What was sequenced was PBMCs. The CDR3 loop reads CASSRDTYGYTF. CDR3 DNA sequence: TGTGCCAGTAGTCGGGACACCTATGGCTACACCTTC.